The 10 T cell receptor beta chains below were found in one sample sequenced in a study of early T cells in non-severe SARS-CoV-2 infection. TCRdb itself ran the 5' RACE reads through MiXCR, one entry per CDR3 protein. The sample shows about 50,000 distinct CDR3 sequences, approximately 10% of them seen only once. Sequencing was carried out using whole blood. All receptors derive from an adult who was a healthcare worker with PCR-confirmed SARS-CoV-2 infection or an uninfected control (not recorded which).

The sample holds many counts of this clonotype. The gene calls are TRBV19 and TRBJ2-7; tentatively, D is TRBD2 (6 bases). The CDR3 runs 13 residues. Germline-derived CDR1 and CDR2 are LNHDA and SQIVND (reference sequence). Trimming shortened V by 7 bases and J by 2 bases, and 12 bases separated the two germline ends. DNA of the CDR3: TGTGCCAGTACCCCTGGGGGGACCTACGAGCAGTACTTC. Protein product: CASTPGGTYEQYF. The full variable domain, completed using reference TRBV19 and TRBJ2-7, is DGGITQSPKYLFRKEGQNVTLSCEQNLNHDAMYWYRQDPGQGLRLIYYSQIVNDFQKGDIAEGYSVSREKKESFPLTVTSAQKNPTAFYLCASTPGGTYEQYFGPGTRLTVT.

This clonotype has ten or more counts. The chain carries TRBV5-6 and TRBJ2-1; 11 bases fit TRBD2. Germline-derived CDR1 and CDR2 are SGHDT and YYEEEE. V shed 2 bases and J 8 bases; nucleotides not matched to a gene: 15. The CDR3 length is 18 residues. The CDR3 sequence: CASSLTSGSGNSKDEQFF. In DNA, the CDR3 is TGTGCCAGCAGCTTAACTAGCGGGAGCGGTAATAGTAAGGATGAGCAGTTCTTC.

J is TRBJ2-7 and V is TRBV6-1, with 9 bases that match TRBD1. This CDR3 is built from 15 residues. Looked up from germline, CDR1 is MNHNS and CDR2 is SASEGT. V lost 1 base, J lost 6 bases, and 7 bases stayed unmatched. CDR3 DNA: TGTGCCAGCAGTGAAGTGACAGGGGGGCTGGTCGAGCAGTACTTC. Translated, it gives CASSEVTGGLVEQYF.

About this clonotype itself: A much more abundant neighbour one base away suggests this may be a read error. The conserved phenylalanine or tryptophan normally closing the CDR3 is absent here, so this likely arose from a read error. This chain links TRBV12-3 or TRBV12-4 with TRBJ1-2; tentatively, D is TRBD1 (5 bases). The CDR3 is 15 amino acids. The ends were cut back, 7 bases at V and 4 bases at J, with 19 bases in the middle. In nucleotides, the CDR3 is TGTGCCAGCACCACCACTGGGGCGGCGCTCTATGGCTACACCCTC. It is translated as CASTTTGAALYGYTL.

This clonotype has at least ten counts. J is TRBJ2-3 and V is TRBV7-3; D gene ambiguous. The germline gives CDR1 SGHTA, CDR2 FQGTGA. The CDR3 sequence is 13 residues long. Trimming stripped 5 bases from V and 6 bases from J, with 12 bases between. The CDR3 sequence: CASSPAGVDTQYF. The CDR3 nucleotides are TGTGCCAGCAGCCCTGCTGGTGTGGATACGCAGTATTTT.

This clonotype showed up just a few times. The junction and the germline gene differ at one end; a read error may be behind it. This sequence joins TRBV12-3 or TRBV12-4 and TRBJ2-1; the D gene is possibly TRBD2 (5 bases). The CDR3 runs 13 residues. This CDR3 is CAGSLALVNEQFF. The CDR3 DNA follows: TGTGCCGGCAGTTTAGCGCTAGTTAATGAGCAGTTCTTC.

The genes are TRBV29-1 and TRBJ2-3; 9 positions agree with TRBD2. The germline V gene has CDR1 SQVTM and CDR2 ANQGSEA. The length of the CDR3 is 13 residues. V shed 6 bases, J shed 6 bases, and the junction held 7 bases outside the gene matches. The DNA of the CDR3 is TGCAGCGTGATAGCGGGGGTAGTGGATACGCAGTATTTT. It codes for CSVIAGVVDTQYF.

The chain couples TRBV4-3 to TRBJ2-1; D possibly corresponds to TRBD1 (5 bases). The CDR3 loop spans 15 amino acids. Germline CDR1 is LGHNA and CDR2 is YSLEER. The ends were cut back, 0 bases at V and 3 bases at J, with 9 bases in the middle. CDR3 in amino acids: CASSQERQFYNEQFF. For the CDR3, the DNA is TGCGCCAGCAGCCAAGAGAGACAGTTCTACAATGAGCAGTTCTTC.

This clonotype was detected a few times. This chain connects TRBV12-3 or TRBV12-4 to TRBJ1-1; D perhaps matches TRBD1 (6 bases). This CDR3 has 13 residues. With 7 bases removed from V and 11 bases from J, the gap between germline ends came to 20 bases. The CDR3 coding sequence is TGTGCCAGCACCCCCGAGTGGCAGGGGTCGGCTTTCTTT. Translating gives CASTPEWQGSAFF.

This sequence joins TRBV20-1 and TRBJ2-7; D unclear. This CDR3 spans 13 amino acids. The germline gives CDR1 DFQATT, CDR2 SNEGSKA (reference sequence). V was pared by 1 base and J by 3 bases, with 10 bases between. CDR3 protein: CSARVLQNYEQYF. Written as DNA, the CDR3 is TGCAGTGCTAGAGTACTACAAAACTACGAGCAGTACTTC.